This T cell receptor (beta chain) was sequenced during a study of memory CD8 T cells in hepatitis C reinfection. As for the study in general: After reinfection, a couple of primary-infection resolvers became chronically infected. Between 55 and 20 weeks before reinfection detection, pre-reinfection samples were drawn.

This CDR3 contains 16 residues. Germline values: CDR1 SGHVS, CDR2 FNYEAQ. Trimming cost V 5 bases and J 2 bases; bases outside gene matches: 12. Clones were read by immunoSEQ multiplex PCR, and TCRdb kept only the in-frame ones, dropping some. The sample lists over 45,000 clones; over 85% were seen once. The time point is: pre-reinfection, 55 to 20 weeks before reinfection detection. TCR sequencing was done directly ex vivo on sorted cells, without expansion in vitro. A couple of donors provided sorted CD3+ CD8+ CD45RO- naive CD8 T cells at all three reinfection time points. The chain joins TRBV7-6 to TRBJ2-7; 7 bases line up with TRBD2. This sequence originates from a man between 18 and 29 years old with hepatitis C virus infection. Sequenced sample: naive CD8+ T cells sorted from blood. The CDR3 reads CASSPGASGRTYEQYF. The CDR3 nucleotides are TGTGCCAGCAGCCCTGGGGCTAGCGGAAGGACCTACGAGCAGTACTTC.